This T cell receptor beta chain emerged from a study of T cell changes during pregnancy in multiple sclerosis. This CDR3 contains 14 residues. Germline loops: CDR1 SGDLS, CDR2 YYNGEE. Trimming cost V 5 bases and J 2 bases, with 12 bases left between them. This clone has only one observation. Here immunoSEQ multiplex PCR was the method, and the copy in TCRdb shows in-frame clones only, minus some. This table has under 60,000 clones, over 80% appearing once. The TCR originated in a female donor with multiple sclerosis, enrolled in a pregnancy study. V is TRBV9 and J is TRBJ2-3; D is unresolved. The material sequenced was CD8+ T cells from peripheral blood mononuclear cells, taken after pregnancy. The CDR3 nucleotides read TGTGCCAGCAGTGAAAGCACCTTCACAGATACGCAGTATTTT. Translated, it gives CASSESTFTDTQYF.